This note documents a single T cell receptor beta chain sequence. In the authors' methods: Reference gene primer amplification in the assay estimated nucleated cell counts. Assay: immunoSEQ multiplex PCR; the TCRdb copy retains only in-frame clones and omits some. V and J calls and clone size are those listed in that table; D and trimming were worked out from the DNA. The repertoire holds roughly 180,000 clones, with about 88% as singletons. This sample was taken from a study of blood T cell repertoires in COVID-19. For the study at large: Donors in the United States, Italy and Spain gave samples during acute or convalescent COVID-19. PBMCs, B-cell-depleted T cells, or T cells provided the cDNA or gDNA that made up the material.

The Seattle patients, enrolled during active infection, were followed longitudinally. Sequencing was performed on peripheral blood. This clonotype was obtained from a woman aged 45 to 65 with COVID-19, enrolled during active disease.

CDR3 DNA: TGTGCCAGCAGCTTAACCCCCCAAGGGACTAGCGGGGGCTATTCTGGGGCCAACGTCCTGACTTTC. This gives the protein CASSLTPQGTSGGYSGANVLTF. The chain joins TRBV7-3 to TRBJ2-6, with 14 nucleotides matching TRBD2. Germline V gives CDR1 SGHTA, CDR2 FQGTGA. This CDR3 has 22 amino acids. The V segment lost 0 bases and the J segment 1 base; nucleotides outside the gene matches: 11. Based on the CDR3 plus reference TRBV7-3 and TRBJ2-6, the full variable domain is GAGVSQTPSNKVTEKGKYVELRCDPISGHTALYWYRQSLGQGPEFLIYFQGTGAADDSGLPNDRFFAVRPEGSVSTLKIQRTERGDSAVYLCASSLTPQGTSGGYSGANVLTFGAGSRLTVL.